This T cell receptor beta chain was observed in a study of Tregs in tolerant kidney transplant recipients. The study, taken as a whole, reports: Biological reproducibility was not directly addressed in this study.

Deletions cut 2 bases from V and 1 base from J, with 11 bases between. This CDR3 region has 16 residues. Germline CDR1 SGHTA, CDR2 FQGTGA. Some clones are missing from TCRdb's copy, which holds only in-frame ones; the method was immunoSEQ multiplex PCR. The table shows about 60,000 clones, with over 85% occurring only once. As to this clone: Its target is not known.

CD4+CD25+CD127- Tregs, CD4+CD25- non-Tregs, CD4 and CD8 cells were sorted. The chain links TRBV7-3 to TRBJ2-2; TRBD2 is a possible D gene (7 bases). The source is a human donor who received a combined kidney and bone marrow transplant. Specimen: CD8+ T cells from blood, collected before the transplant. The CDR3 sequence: CASSLAGAWNTGELFF. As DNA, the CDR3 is TGTGCCAGCAGCTTAGCGGGGGCCTGGAACACCGGGGAGCTGTTTTTT.